Shown below are 22 T cell receptor beta chains from a single sample sequenced in a study of cytomegalovirus exposure and HLA in healthy donors. The PCR used 60 Vbeta and 13 Jbeta primers. The protocol was immunoSEQ multiplex PCR, while the TCRdb copy is restricted to in-frame clones and leaves out a portion. The sample includes some 77,000 clones, about 80% of them seen just once. Material for sequencing was PBMCs. The origin of the receptors is a man between 45 and 60 years old in good health and CMV-seropositive.

The rearrangement joins TRBV7-8 to TRBJ2-3; D is ambiguous. The CDR3 has 15 amino acids. In germline, CDR1 is SGHVS, CDR2 FQNEAQ. Deletions cut 5 bases from V and 2 bases from J, with 14 bases between. CDR3 loop: CASSPITTPTDTQYF. The CDR3 DNA is TGTGCCAGCAGCCCGATCACGACTCCCACAGATACGCAGTATTTT. Supplemented by reference TRBV7-8 and TRBJ2-3, the full variable domain reads GAGVSQSPRYKVAKRGQDVALRCDPISGHVSLFWYQQALGQGPEFLTYFQNEAQLDKSGLPSDRFFAERPEGSVSTLKIQRTQQEDSAVYLCASSPITTPTDTQYFGPGTRLTVL.

This clone was observed a few times. The V gene is TRBV6-1, the J gene TRBJ2-7; 9 bases fit TRBD1. V trimming: 5 bases; J trimming: 2 bases; junction bases outside the gene matches: 7. The CDR3 totals 15 residues. The germline V gene has CDR1 MNHNS and CDR2 SASEGT. The DNA for the CDR3 is TGTGCCAGCAGTCGGGACAGGGAACTAACCTACGAGCAGTACTTC. Encoded protein: CASSRDRELTYEQYF.

As to this clone: This sample also contains other DNA sequences that code for the same CDR3. V usage is TRBV11-2 and J usage is TRBJ1-5, with D perhaps matching TRBD1 (5 bases). In germline, CDR1 is SGHAT, CDR2 FQNNGV. The CDR3 length is 15 residues. Trimming pared 5 bases from V and 4 bases from J, leaving 15 bases between. The CDR3 spells CASSLTGGWNQPQHF. As DNA, the CDR3 is TGTGCCAGCAGCCTAACGGGGGGGTGGAATCAGCCCCAGCATTTT. Together with reference TRBV11-2 and TRBJ1-5, the CDR3 gives the full variable domain: EAGVAQSPRYKIIEKRQSVAFWCNPISGHATLYWYQQILGQGPKLLIQFQNNGVVDDSQLPKDRFSAERLKGVDSTLKIQPAKLEDSAVYLCASSLTGGWNQPQHFGDGTRLSIL.

This rearrangement joins TRBV5-4 to TRBJ1-3, with 7 bases that match TRBD1. Trimming cost V 4 bases and J 0 bases; bases outside gene matches: 10. Looked up from germline, CDR1 is SGHNT and CDR2 is YYREEE (reference sequence). There are 17 residues in the CDR3. CDR3 coding DNA: TGTGCCAGCAGCGGGTGGACAGGACCCAGCTCTGGAAACACCATATATTTT. This gives the protein CASSGWTGPSSGNTIYF. The full variable domain, with the rest looked up from reference TRBV5-4 and TRBJ1-3, is ETGVTQSPTHLIKTRGQQVTLRCSSQSGHNTVSWYQQALGQGPQFIFQYYREEENGRGNFPPRFSGLQFPNYSSELNVNALELDDSALYLCASSGWTGPSSGNTIYFGEGSWLTVV.

The rearrangement links TRBV5-1 to TRBJ2-7, with D maybe TRBD1 (6 bases). Trimming removed 0 bases at V and 3 bases at J, with 16 bases between. CDR3 length: 16 residues. Per the germline V gene, CDR1 is SGHRS and CDR2 is YFSETQ. CDR3 coding DNA: TGCGCCAGCAGCTTGGGAATAAAGCAGGGGCACTACGAGCAGTACTTC. Translation gives CASSLGIKQGHYEQYF.

This chain links TRBV23-1 with TRBJ1-2; D is unclear. TRBV23-1 is classed as an ORF, of uncertain function. V lost 6 bases and J lost 9, with 11 bases in between. This CDR3 has 11 amino acids. In DNA form, the CDR3 reads TGCGCCAGCAGACCCCCGGGTTGCTACACCTTC. Amino acids: CASRPPGCYTF.

This rearrangement joins TRBV6-6 to TRBJ2-1; no firm D call. The ends were cut back, 0 bases at V and 9 bases at J, with 12 bases in the middle. The CDR3 length is 14 residues. From germline, CDR1 is MNHNY and CDR2 SVGAGI (reference sequence). CDR3 residues: CASSYSTPLGEQFF. CDR3 DNA sequence: TGTGCCAGCAGTTACTCGACTCCGCTTGGTGAGCAGTTCTTC.

This clone appeared once. V usage is TRBV5-6 and J usage is TRBJ2-3, with TRBD2 as a possible D gene (6 bases). In germline, CDR1 is SGHDT, CDR2 YYEEEE. The CDR3 extends over 13 amino acids. The V end was cut by 4 bases, the J end by 4 bases, with 10 bases between. CDR3 amino acids: CASSGGNSDTQYF. CDR3 nucleotides: TGTGCCAGCAGCGGGGGGAATTCAGATACGCAGTATTTT.

The genes are TRBV5-4 and TRBJ1-2, with 12 bases that match TRBD1. Germline values: CDR1 SGHNT, CDR2 YYREEE (reference sequence). The CDR3 covers 16 residues. V was pared by 4 bases and J by 5 bases, with 9 bases of the junction left unmatched. CDR3 coding DNA: TGTGCCAGCAGCCAGGGACAGGGGGCGCTTCAGTATGGCTACACCTTC. This sequence encodes CASSQGQGALQYGYTF.

This chain joins TRBV6-5 and TRBJ2-7; 8 bases match TRBD2. Germline trimming cut 6 bases from V and 7 bases from J; bases unmatched to any gene: 8. The germline CDR1 and CDR2 sequences are MNHEY and SVGAGI. The CDR3 has 13 residues. CDR3 protein: CASRRAGAQEQYF. The CDR3, as DNA: TGTGCCAGCAGGCGAGCGGGAGCGCAAGAGCAGTACTTC.

The V call is TRBV7-9, the J call TRBJ2-7; 12 nucleotides agree with TRBD2. CDR1 is SEHNR and CDR2 is FQNEAQ in the germline V gene (reference sequence). The CDR3 has 15 amino acids. Trimming removed 5 bases from V and 1 base from J; junction bases left unmatched: 3. CDR3 region: CASSAGLAGSYEQYF. The DNA for the CDR3 is TGTGCCAGCAGCGCAGGACTAGCGGGATCCTACGAGCAGTACTTC. The whole variable domain, filled in from reference TRBV7-9 and TRBJ2-7, reads DTGVSQNPRHKITKRGQNVTFRCDPISEHNRLYWYRQTLGQGPEFLTYFQNEAQLEKSRLLSDRFSAERPKGSFSTLEIQRTEQGDSAMYLCASSAGLAGSYEQYFGPGTRLTVT.

The chain is built from TRBV2 and TRBJ2-1, with D perhaps matching TRBD1 (5 bases). The CDR3 runs to 15 residues. CDR1 is SNHLY and CDR2 is FYNNEI in the germline V gene. Trimming took 6 bases from V and 2 from J, leaving 14 bases between them. The CDR3 loop reads CASRGARVPYNEQFF. The CDR3 bases are TGTGCCAGCAGAGGAGCCAGGGTACCCTACAATGAGCAGTTCTTC.

The chain has TRBV9 and TRBJ1-1; D possibly corresponds to TRBD1 (6 bases). V was trimmed by 1 base and J by 7 bases, leaving 26 bases between them. This CDR3 is built from 18 residues. Germline V gives CDR1 SGDLS, CDR2 YYNGEE. The CDR3 DNA is TGTGCCAGCAGCGTATCCGCCAGACTGGGGGCCGGCGGCCGTGAAGCTTTCTTT. It encodes CASSVSARLGAGGREAFF. Together with reference TRBV9 and TRBJ1-1, the CDR3 gives the full variable domain: DSGVTQTPKHLITATGQRVTLRCSPRSGDLSVYWYQQSLDQGLQFLIQYYNGEERAKGNILERFSAQQFPDLHSELNLSSLELGDSALYFCASSVSARLGAGGREAFFGQGTRLTVV.

This clone was found a few times. The rearrangement links TRBV7-9 to TRBJ1-2; perhaps TRBD1 as D (6 bases). The CDR3 runs 16 residues. The V and J ends lost 4 bases and 4 bases respectively, with 19 bases between them. Germline V CDR1 and CDR2: SEHNR, FQNEAQ (reference sequence). The DNA of the CDR3 is TGTGCCAGCAGCTCCACCGACAGGAATAGGGGCTATGGCTACACCTTC. Translated: CASSSTDRNRGYGYTF.

The V call is TRBV11-1, the J call TRBJ2-5; TRBD1 might be the D (5 bases). This CDR3 is built from 13 residues. Trimming pared 0 bases from V and 3 bases from J, leaving 5 bases between. Germline lookup yields CDR1 SGHAT and CDR2 FQDESV (reference sequence). CDR3 protein: CASSLAREETQYF. In nucleotides, the CDR3 is TGTGCCAGCAGCTTAGCCAGGGAAGAGACCCAGTACTTC.

V gene TRBV14 combines with J gene TRBJ2-5; D not certain. This CDR3 spans 14 amino acids. Trimming stripped 1 base from V and 5 bases from J, with 11 bases between. Germline lookup yields CDR1 SGHDN and CDR2 FVKESK. The DNA for the CDR3 is TGTGCCAGCAGCCAAGGACACGCCCGCGAGACCCAGTACTTC. Encoded protein: CASSQGHARETQYF.

This sequence joins TRBV5-1 and TRBJ1-2; no definite D call. V was shortened by 1 base and J by 5 bases, with 21 bases between the two germline ends. Germline assignment: CDR1 SGHRS and CDR2 YFSETQ. The CDR3 is made up of 17 amino acids. The CDR3 reads CASSLTAGPFKEYGYTF. In nucleotides, the CDR3 is TGCGCCAGCAGCTTGACGGCGGGCCCTTTCAAGGAGTATGGCTACACCTTC. Complete variable domain (other parts from reference TRBV5-1 and TRBJ1-2): KAGVTQTPRYLIKTRGQQVTLSCSPISGHRSVSWYQQTPGQGLQFLFEYFSETQRNKGNFPGRFSGRQFSNSRSEMNVSTLELGDSALYLCASSLTAGPFKEYGYTFGSGTRLTVV.

J is TRBJ2-5 and V is TRBV7-2; D might be TRBD2 (5 bases). Per the germline V gene, CDR1 is SGHTA and CDR2 is FQGNSA. V was shortened by 10 bases and J by 4 bases, with 13 bases between the two germline ends. The CDR3 extends over 12 amino acids. CDR3 coding DNA: TGTGCCACTGCCCCGGGGTCAGAGACCCAGTACTTC. It yields the protein CATAPGSETQYF.

The chain joins TRBV11-2 to TRBJ2-7; the D gene is possibly TRBD2 (5 bases). The V gene's germline CDR1 is SGHAT and CDR2 FQNNGV. Trimming took off 0 bases at V and 0 bases at J, with 15 bases between the two ends. The CDR3 extends over 17 amino acids. The CDR3 nucleotides are TGTGCCAGCAGCTTAGAACGTGGGAGCCTTAGCTCCTACGAGCAGTACTTC. Its translation is CASSLERGSLSSYEQYF.

CDR3 nucleotides: TGTGCCTGGAGTGTACAGACTGAAAAACTGTTTTTT. Translated, it gives CAWSVQTEKLFF. This rearrangement joins TRBV30 to TRBJ1-4, with unresolved D. The CDR3 loop spans 12 amino acids. Trimming took 0 bases from V and 7 from J, leaving 6 bases between them. Germline-derived CDR1 and CDR2 are GTSNPN and SVGIG (reference sequence). Full variable domain (missing parts from reference TRBV30 and TRBJ1-4): SQTIHQWPATLVQPVGSPLSLECTVEGTSNPNLYWYRQAAGRGLQLLFYSVGIGQISSEVPQNLSASRPQDRQFILSSKKLLLSDSGFYLCAWSVQTEKLFFGSGTQLSVL.

This clone was detected a few times. The chain employs TRBV2 and TRBJ2-2, with a tentative D call TRBD1 (6 bases). CDR3 length equals 16 residues. V gave up 3 bases and J gave up 2 bases, with 13 bases separating them. Germline CDR1 reads SNHLY; CDR2 reads FYNNEI. CDR3 nucleotide sequence: TGTGCCAGCAGTGACGGGACACTACTTAACACCGGGGAGCTGTTTTTT. It codes for CASSDGTLLNTGELFF.

A few counts support this clone. The V call is TRBV4-2, the J call TRBJ1-5; D possibly corresponds to TRBD1 (5 bases). Germline V gene sequence: CDR1 LGHNA, CDR2 YNFKEQ. Trimming took 0 bases from V and 9 from J, leaving 15 bases between them. This CDR3 has 15 amino acids. CDR3 coding DNA: TGTGCCAGCAGCCAAGATAAAACCTCCCAGGGGCCCCAGCATTTT. Translation gives CASSQDKTSQGPQHF.